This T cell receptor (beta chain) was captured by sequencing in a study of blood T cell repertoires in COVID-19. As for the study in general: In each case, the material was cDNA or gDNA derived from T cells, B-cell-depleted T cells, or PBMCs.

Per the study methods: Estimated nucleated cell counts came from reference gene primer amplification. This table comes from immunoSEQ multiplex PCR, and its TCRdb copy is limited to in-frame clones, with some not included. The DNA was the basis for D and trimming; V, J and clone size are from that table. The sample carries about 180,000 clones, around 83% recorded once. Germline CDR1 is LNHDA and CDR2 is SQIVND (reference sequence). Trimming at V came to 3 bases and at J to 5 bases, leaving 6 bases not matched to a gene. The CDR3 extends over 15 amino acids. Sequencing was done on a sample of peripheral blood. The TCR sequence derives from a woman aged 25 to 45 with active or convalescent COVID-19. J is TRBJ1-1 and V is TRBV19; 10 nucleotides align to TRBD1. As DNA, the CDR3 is TGTGCCAGTAGTATTAGAGGGACAGGGGAAACTGAAGCTTTCTTT. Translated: CASSIRGTGETEAFF.